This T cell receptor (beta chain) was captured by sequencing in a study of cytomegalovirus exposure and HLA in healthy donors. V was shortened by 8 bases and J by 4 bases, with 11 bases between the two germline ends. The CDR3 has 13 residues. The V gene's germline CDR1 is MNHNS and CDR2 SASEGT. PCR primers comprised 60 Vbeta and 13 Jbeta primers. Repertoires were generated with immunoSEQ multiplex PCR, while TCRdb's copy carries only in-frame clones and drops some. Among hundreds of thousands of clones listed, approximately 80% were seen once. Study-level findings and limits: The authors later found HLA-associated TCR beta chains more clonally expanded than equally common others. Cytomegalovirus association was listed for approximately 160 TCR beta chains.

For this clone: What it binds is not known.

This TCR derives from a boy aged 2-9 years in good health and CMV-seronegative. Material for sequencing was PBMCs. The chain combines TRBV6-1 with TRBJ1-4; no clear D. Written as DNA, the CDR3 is TGTGCCAGCGGCCCCAGCGATAATGAAAAACTGTTTTTT. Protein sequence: CASGPSDNEKLFF.